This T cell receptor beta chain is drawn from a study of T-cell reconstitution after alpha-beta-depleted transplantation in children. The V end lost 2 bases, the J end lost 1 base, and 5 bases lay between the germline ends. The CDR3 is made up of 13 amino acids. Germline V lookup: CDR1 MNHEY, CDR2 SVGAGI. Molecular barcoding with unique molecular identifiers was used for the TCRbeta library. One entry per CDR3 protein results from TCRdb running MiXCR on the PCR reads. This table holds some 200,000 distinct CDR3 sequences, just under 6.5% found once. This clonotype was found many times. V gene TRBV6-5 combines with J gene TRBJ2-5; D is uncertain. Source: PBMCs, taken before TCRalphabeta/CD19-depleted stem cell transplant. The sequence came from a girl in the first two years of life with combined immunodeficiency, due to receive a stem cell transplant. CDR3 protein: CASSYGLQETQYF. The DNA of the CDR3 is TGTGCCAGCAGTTACGGTCTCCAAGAGACCCAGTACTTC.